The 9 T cell receptor beta chains below come from one sample, sequenced in a study of metastatic and nonmetastatic thyroid tumors. TCRdb reprocessed the PCR reads via MiXCR. The table shows 11,000 to 15,000 clones, with 3% to 4.5% occurring only once. All patients were untreated before thyroid surgery. Source material: tumor tissue. These receptors all stem from a female donor with papillary thyroid cancer or a benign thyroid nodule (not recorded which). Some clones in this sample may be carry-over from other donors' samples.

The sample holds a few counts of this clone. This chain joins TRBV6-2 or TRBV6-3 and TRBJ1-5; the D gene is possibly TRBD1 (6 bases). Germline V gene lookup returns CDR1 MNHEY and CDR2 SVGEGT. Trimming removed 7 bases from V and 2 bases from J, with 15 bases in between. The CDR3 extends over 15 amino acids. The CDR3 sequence is CASTRSGACNQPQHF. As DNA, the CDR3 is TGTGCCAGCACTCGTTCAGGGGCCTGCAATCAGCCCCAGCATTTT.

This clone occurred many times. The chain joins TRBV28 to TRBJ2-7, with 8 bases aligning to TRBD1. This CDR3 has 15 residues. CDR1 MDHEN and CDR2 SYDVKM come from the germline V gene. V lost 7 bases, J lost 0 bases, and 8 bases stayed unmatched. CDR3 sequence (DNA): TGTGCCAGCACCCAGCCGGGACAGGTCTCCTACGAGCAGTACTTC. Protein: CASTQPGQVSYEQYF. Based on the CDR3 plus reference TRBV28 and TRBJ2-7, the full variable domain is DVKVTQSSRYLVKRTGEKVFLECVQDMDHENMFWYRQDPGLGLRLIYFSYDVKMKEKGDIPEGYSVSREKKERFSLILESASTNQTSMYLCASTQPGQVSYEQYFGPGTRLTVT.

This clone has just a few counts. A read error may account for a junction end that differs from germline. The V and J genes are TRBV6-1 and TRBJ2-1, with 12 bases that match TRBD2. Germline V gives CDR1 MNHNS, CDR2 SASEGT. The CDR3 sequence is 14 residues long. CDR3 amino acids: CASSRLAGAVEHFF. The CDR3 DNA reads as TGTGCCAGCAGTCGACTAGCGGGAGCGGTTGAGCATTTCTTC.

Sample share makes this clone medium-sized. The chain carries TRBV30 and TRBJ1-1; unclear D gene. V dropped 7 bases and J dropped 4 bases, with 22 bases sitting between them. Germline CDR1 and CDR2: GTSNPN and SVGIG (reference sequence). This CDR3 spans 15 amino acids. The CDR3 nucleotides read TGTGCCTTGCCATCGGTCGGGGATCGAGGCACTGAAGCTTTCTTT. It is translated as CALPSVGDRGTEAFF.

This clone was seen more than once but under ten times. The chain couples TRBV9 to TRBJ2-5; tentative D call: TRBD2 (5 bases). V lost 4 bases and J lost 0, with 19 bases in between. The CDR3 consists of 17 residues. Germline CDR1 and CDR2: SGDLS and YYNGEE. In nucleotides, the CDR3 is TGTGCCAGCAGCCCCAATCTTCGGGAAGCGGACCAAGAGACCCAGTACTTC. It translates to CASSPNLREADQETQYF. Combining the CDR3 with reference TRBV9 and TRBJ2-5 gives the whole variable domain DSGVTQTPKHLITATGQRVTLRCSPRSGDLSVYWYQQSLDQGLQFLIQYYNGEERAKGNILERFSAQQFPDLHSELNLSSLELGDSALYFCASSPNLREADQETQYFGPGTRLLVL.

This clone is medium-sized (0.01 to 0.1%). The gene calls are TRBV7-2 and TRBJ2-5; TRBD1 matches at 10 bases. The CDR3 contains 17 residues. After removal of 3 bases from V and 4 bases from J, the junction contained 11 bases not matched to a gene. Germline values: CDR1 SGHTA, CDR2 FQGNSA. The CDR3 sequence is CASSFRGRDRGGETQYF. In DNA form, the CDR3 reads TGTGCCAGCAGCTTCCGGGGTAGGGACAGGGGAGGAGAGACCCAGTACTTC.

This clone has only a few counts. The chain couples TRBV11-3 to TRBJ2-2; D call uncertain. Germline-derived CDR1 and CDR2 are SGHNT and YENEEA. V was clipped by 3 bases and J by 2 bases, with 7 bases between them. The CDR3 runs 14 residues. CDR3 nucleotide sequence: TGTGCCAGCAGCTTGGTCGGAAACACCGGGGAGCTGTTTTTT. Protein product: CASSLVGNTGELFF.

This clone is labeled medium-sized. This chain links TRBV19 with TRBJ1-1; 10 bases match TRBD1. The CDR3 is 13 residues long. V shed 4 bases, J shed 4 bases, and the junction held 0 bases outside the gene matches. Looked up from germline, CDR1 is LNHDA and CDR2 is SQIVND (reference sequence). This CDR3 reads CASSRDRGTEAFF. The CDR3 region has the DNA TGTGCCAGTAGTAGGGACAGGGGCACTGAAGCTTTCTTT.

In its sample, this clone was seen a few times. Its ends do not fully match the called genes, so a read error is possible. The chain joins TRBV6-1 to TRBJ2-7; D may correspond to TRBD1 or TRBD2 (6 bases each). Per germline, CDR1 MNHNS and CDR2 SASEGT. The CDR3 spans 11 residues. The CDR3 sequence: CVSIGGGEHYF. Written as DNA, the CDR3 is TGTGTCTCCATAGGAGGGGGAGAGCATTACTTT.